The 21 T cell receptor beta chains in this list originate from one sample, sequenced in a study of blood T cell repertoires in COVID-19. Profiling relied on immunoSEQ multiplex PCR, and the TCRdb table lists in-frame clones only, not all of them. This sample yields about 300,000 clones, of which about 91% are seen a single time; roughly 6.9% belongs to the top ten. The sequenced sample consisted of peripheral blood. Source of these receptors: a woman between 25 and 40 years old who had recovered from COVID-19.

The chain uses TRBV7-3 and TRBJ2-1, with D perhaps TRBD1 (7 bases). V was trimmed by 2 bases and J by 7 bases, leaving 18 bases between them. This CDR3 spans 16 amino acids. Germline CDR1 is SGHTA and CDR2 is FQGTGA. The CDR3 spells CASSLGGRGAVNEQFF. The DNA of the CDR3 is TGTGCCAGCAGCTTAGGTGGCAGGGGGGCGGTAAATGAGCAGTTCTTC.

V gene TRBV10-3 combines with J gene TRBJ1-6; no reliable D call. The CDR3 loop spans 15 amino acids. Trimming took 1 base from V and 5 from J, leaving 9 bases between them. Germline V gives CDR1 ENHRY, CDR2 SYGVKD. The CDR3 DNA follows: TGTGCCATCAGTGAGTACGGGGTTGATAATTCACCCCTCCACTTT. Amino acid sequence: CAISEYGVDNSPLHF.

The chain combines TRBV5-8 with TRBJ1-5, with TRBD1 as a possible D gene (5 bases). The V gene's germline CDR1 is SGHTS and CDR2 YDEGEE. V was clipped by 2 bases and J by 0 bases, with 12 bases between them. The CDR3 totals 16 residues. CDR3 protein: CASSFSGFSSNQPQHF. In DNA form, the CDR3 reads TGTGCCAGCAGCTTCTCAGGGTTTAGTAGCAATCAGCCCCAGCATTTT.

The gene calls are TRBV7-8 and TRBJ1-1; D remains unclear. V lost 5 bases to trimming and J lost 4 bases, with 14 bases between them. The CDR3 length is 14 residues. Germline values: CDR1 SGHVS, CDR2 FQNEAQ. CDR3 DNA: TGTGCCAGCAGCCCGAGCCTTGGAGGCACTGAAGCTTTCTTT. It translates to CASSPSLGGTEAFF. Looking up the rest from reference TRBV7-8 and TRBJ1-1 gives the full variable domain: GAGVSQSPRYKVAKRGQDVALRCDPISGHVSLFWYQQALGQGPEFLTYFQNEAQLDKSGLPSDRFFAERPEGSVSTLKIQRTQQEDSAVYLCASSPSLGGTEAFFGQGTRLTVV.

V and J are TRBV7-8 and TRBJ2-3; D not certain. Germline V gene data show CDR1 as SGHVS and CDR2 as FQNEAQ. The V end lost 3 bases, the J end lost 1 base, and 5 bases lay between the germline ends. This CDR3 is 13 amino acids long. CDR3 in amino acids: CASSFLRTDTQYF. The CDR3 nucleotides read TGTGCCAGCAGCTTTCTCCGCACAGATACGCAGTATTTT.

The chain combines TRBV18 with TRBJ2-7; possible D gene TRBD2, 6 bases. V shed 2 bases and J shed 0 bases, with 11 bases lying between them. CDR1 and CDR2 (germline): KGHSH, LQKENI. The CDR3 has 15 residues. The CDR3 loop reads CASSPSLGGSYEQYF. The CDR3 nucleotides are TGTGCCAGCTCACCAAGTCTGGGGGGCTCCTACGAGCAGTACTTC.

This clone came up once. The V and J genes are TRBV6-1 and TRBJ2-3, with D perhaps TRBD2 (6 bases). Germline V lookup: CDR1 MNHNS, CDR2 SASEGT. Trimming removed 4 bases from V and 3 bases from J, with 20 bases in between. There are 17 residues in the CDR3. CDR3 loop: CASSVGVGGGRTDTQYF. The CDR3, as DNA: TGTGCCAGCAGTGTAGGGGTTGGTGGGGGGAGGACAGATACGCAGTATTTT.

The chain recombines TRBV29-1 with TRBJ2-5, with D possibly matching TRBD1 (5 bases). Germline V gives CDR1 SQVTM, CDR2 ANQGSEA. The ends were cut back, 5 bases at V and 1 base at J, with 11 bases in the middle. The CDR3 sequence is 13 residues long. The CDR3 nucleotides read TGCAGCGTTCCAACAGGCCCCCAAGAGACCCAGTACTTC. It yields the protein CSVPTGPQETQYF.

The chain is built from TRBV28 and TRBJ1-2, with D maybe TRBD1 (5 bases). The CDR3 totals 13 residues. V was trimmed by 3 bases and J by 7 bases, leaving 12 bases between them. Germline V gives CDR1 MDHEN, CDR2 SYDVKM. The CDR3 nucleotides are TGTGCCAGCAGTTTTAATGGGGCTAGTGGCTACACCTTC. It codes for CASSFNGASGYTF.

V and J are TRBV7-8 and TRBJ2-4, with TRBD2 as a possible D gene (5 bases). CDR3 size: 18 residues. The V gene lost 4 bases and the J gene lost 2 bases, with 21 bases spanning the gap. The germline V gene has CDR1 SGHVS and CDR2 FQNEAQ. The CDR3 coding sequence is TGTGCCAGCAGCTCACGAGCGCGGGCCCATATCCCCAAAAACATTCAGTACTTC. Translation: CASSSRARAHIPKNIQYF.

This clone was detected once. The chain uses TRBV5-1 and TRBJ1-2; 7 nucleotides match TRBD1. J lost 1 base, V lost 1 base, and 7 bases had no gene match. Germline loops: CDR1 SGHRS, CDR2 YFSETQ. The CDR3 runs 16 residues. CDR3 bases: TGCGCCAGCAGCTTGTGGTTACAGGGGAGTAACTATGGCTACACCTTC. Translated: CASSLWLQGSNYGYTF.

The chain employs TRBV19 and TRBJ2-4, with 8 bases matching TRBD1. The V gene end was trimmed by 9 bases and the J gene end by 15 bases; junction bases not matched to a gene: 10. CDR1 and CDR2 (germline): LNHDA, SQIVND (reference sequence). The CDR3 is 11 residues long. CDR3 in DNA: TGTGCCAGCAGACAGGGGCCCAGATTGTACTTC. This gives the protein CASRQGPRLYF.

The CDR3 sequence is CASSYSYTAGSEQYF. The CDR3 bases are TGTGCCAGCAGCTATAGCTATACAGCGGGGAGCGAGCAGTACTTC. V is TRBV7-2 and J is TRBJ2-7, with 7 bases that match TRBD2. Unmatched junction bases numbered 12, after V lost 4 bases and J lost 6 bases. The CDR3 spans 15 residues. Germline V gives CDR1 SGHTA, CDR2 FQGNSA.

The table lists this clone with a count of one. This rearrangement joins TRBV7-8 to TRBJ1-5, with 8 nucleotides matching TRBD1. The CDR3 has 13 residues. Per the germline V gene, CDR1 is SGHVS and CDR2 is FQNEAQ. The V and J ends lost 5 bases and 5 bases, in that order; junction bases with no gene match: 2. CDR3 bases: TGTGCCAGCAGCCCGGGACAGGATCAGCCCCAGCATTTT. The encoded protein is CASSPGQDQPQHF.

The J gene is TRBJ1-2, the V gene TRBV28; 8 bases agree with TRBD1. The junction had 9 bases not matched to a gene; V was cut back by 5 bases and J by 4 bases. The CDR3 is 15 residues long. CDR1 and CDR2 (germline): MDHEN, SYDVKM. Here the CDR3 reads CASSPGQGTGYGYTF. In DNA form, the CDR3 reads TGTGCCAGCAGTCCAGGACAGGGTACCGGCTATGGCTACACCTTC.

J is TRBJ1-6 and V is TRBV30; TRBD1 matches at 7 bases. The CDR3 totals 16 residues. V gave up 7 bases and J gave up 5 bases; unmatched junction bases: 14. Germline V gene lookup returns CDR1 GTSNPN and CDR2 SVGIG (reference sequence). The CDR3 nucleotides are TGTGCCTCGAACTCCCTCCCGGGACAGAATAATTCACCCCTCCACTTT. This translates into CASNSLPGQNNSPLHF.

This chain connects TRBV3-1 (or the pseudogene TRBV3-2) to TRBJ2-5; TRBD2 matches 8 bases. This CDR3 is 16 amino acids long. The V and J ends lost 4 bases and 4 bases, in that order; junction bases with no gene match: 11. Per the germline V gene, CDR1 is LGHDT and CDR2 is YNNKEL (reference sequence). CDR3 DNA sequence: TGTGCCAGCAGCCCCGGCGCGGGACTAGGGGTAGAGACCCAGTACTTC. Translated: CASSPGAGLGVETQYF.

The chain links TRBV29-1 to TRBJ2-7, with D perhaps matching TRBD1 (6 bases). Trimming removed 7 bases from V and 2 bases from J, with 15 bases in between. CDR1 is SQVTM and CDR2 is ANQGSEA in the germline V gene. CDR3 length: 13 amino acids. The CDR3 loop reads CSAQGQGTYEQYF. The CDR3 bases are TGCAGCGCCCAGGGGCAGGGGACCTACGAGCAGTACTTC.

The chain joins TRBV7-2 to TRBJ2-1, with a weak D call TRBD2 (7 bases). CDR3 length: 14 residues. The V gene lost 0 bases and the J gene lost 5 bases, with 8 bases spanning the gap. CDR1 SGHTA and CDR2 FQGNSA come from the germline V gene. The DNA of the CDR3 is TGTGCCAGCAGCTTAGCGGGGGGGCACAATGAGCAGTTCTTC. Amino acid sequence: CASSLAGGHNEQFF.

This clone was seen a few times. The chain couples TRBV2 to TRBJ1-6; tentative D call: TRBD1 (5 bases). Per germline, CDR1 SNHLY and CDR2 FYNNEI. Trimming took 2 bases from V and 6 from J, leaving 17 bases between them. The CDR3 is 17 amino acids. The CDR3 loop is CASSESLGPGGNSPLHF. The CDR3 DNA reads TGTGCCAGCAGTGAAAGTCTGGGCCCCGGGGGTAATTCACCCCTCCACTTT. The full variable domain, with the rest looked up from reference TRBV2 and TRBJ1-6, is EPEVTQTPSHQVTQMGQEVILRCVPISNHLYFYWYRQILGQKVEFLVSFYNNEISEKSEIFDDQFSVERPDGSNFTLKIRSTKLEDSAMYFCASSESLGPGGNSPLHFGNGTRLTVT.

This clone was detected only once. This chain uses TRBV7-5 with TRBJ2-7; the tabulated D call, TRBD1, remains unverified against the DNA. TRBV7-5 constitutes a pseudogene. The CDR3 contains 15 residues. The CDR3, as DNA: TGTGCCAGAAGCGGTGGGACAGTCGACTCCTACGAGCAGTACTTC. Its translation is CARSGGTVDSYEQYF.